A selection of T cell receptor beta chains follows, all from one sample in a study of vaccination and CD4 T cells after COVID-19. These receptors' targets are unknown. Each CDR3 protein gets one entry after TCRdb re-called the PCR reads with MiXCR. This sample has 11,000 to 15,000 distinct CDR3 sequences, with more than 45% found just once. What was sequenced was CD4+ T cells from blood, cultured in vitro. The source is a human donor who had recovered from COVID-19. Both conserved end residues are part of each CDR3. D genes are given only for firm matches. The size of a clone is reported for some rows only, either as once, few or many, or as a class for expanded clones.

V gene: TRBV6-2/TRBV6-3; CDR3 length: 14; clone size: .; D gene: .; J gene: TRBJ1-5; CDR3 protein: CASYTGFSNQPQHF; CDR3 DNA: TGTGCCAGTTATACGGGGTTTAGCAATCAGCCCCAGCATTTT
V gene: TRBV20-1; CDR3 length: 14; clone size: .; D gene: .; J gene: TRBJ2-5; CDR3 protein: CSARVSGSQETQYF; CDR3 DNA: TGCAGTGCTAGAGTCTCAGGGTCTCAAGAGACCCAGTACTTC
V gene: TRBV15; CDR3 length: 13; clone size: .; D gene: .; J gene: TRBJ2-7; CDR3 protein: CATSRDRVYEQYF; CDR3 DNA: TGTGCCACCAGCAGAGATCGGGTCTACGAGCAGTACTTC
V gene: TRBV24-1; CDR3 length: 17; clone size: few; D gene: TRBD2; J gene: TRBJ2-1; CDR3 protein: CATSPTSGTLSYNEQFF; CDR3 DNA: TGTGCCACCAGTCCGACTAGCGGAACACTTTCCTACAATGAGCAGTTCTTC
V gene: TRBV12-3/TRBV12-4; CDR3 length: 15; clone size: .; D gene: TRBD1; J gene: TRBJ2-6; CDR3 protein: CASSIQGSGANVLTF; CDR3 DNA: TGTGCCAGCAGCATACAGGGGTCTGGGGCCAACGTCCTGACTTTC
V gene: TRBV28; CDR3 length: 13; clone size: .; D gene: .; J gene: TRBJ1-6; CDR3 protein: CASLDRWNSPLHF; CDR3 DNA: TGTGCCAGCCTAGACAGGTGGAATTCACCCCTCCACTTT
V gene: TRBV25-1; CDR3 length: 14; clone size: .; D gene: .; J gene: TRBJ1-1; CDR3 protein: CASRRGNMNTEAFF; CDR3 DNA: TGTGCCAGCAGAAGGGGTAACATGAACACTGAAGCTTTCTTT
V gene: TRBV7-2; CDR3 length: 14; clone size: .; D gene: .; J gene: TRBJ1-2; CDR3 protein: CASSLGWGRVGYTF; CDR3 DNA: TGTGCCAGCAGCTTAGGATGGGGTCGGGTTGGCTACACCTTC
V gene: TRBV24-1; CDR3 length: 14; clone size: .; D gene: .; J gene: TRBJ2-5; CDR3 protein: CATAAGGNQETQYF; CDR3 DNA: TGTGCCACCGCGGCTGGCGGGAACCAAGAGACCCAGTACTTC
V gene: TRBV11-2; CDR3 length: 14; clone size: .; D gene: .; J gene: TRBJ2-3; CDR3 protein: CASSSTAGTDTQYF; CDR3 DNA: TGTGCCAGCAGTTCGACGGCAGGCACAGATACGCAGTATTTT
V gene: TRBV29-1; CDR3 length: 13; clone size: .; D gene: .; J gene: TRBJ1-2; CDR3 protein: CSVADSPNYGYTF; CDR3 DNA: TGCAGCGTGGCTGACTCGCCTAACTATGGCTACACCTTC
V gene: TRBV12-3/TRBV12-4; CDR3 length: 12; clone size: .; D gene: .; J gene: TRBJ1-5; CDR3 protein: CASSTRLKPQHF; CDR3 DNA: TGTGCCAGCTCCACCCGGTTGAAGCCCCAGCATTTT
V gene: TRBV6-1; CDR3 length: 13; clone size: once; D gene: TRBD1; J gene: TRBJ2-3; CDR3 protein: CASSLGGADTQYF; CDR3 DNA: TGTGCCAGCAGCTTAGGGGGCGCAGATACGCAGTATTTT
V gene: TRBV5-1; CDR3 length: 13; clone size: .; D gene: .; J gene: TRBJ2-7; CDR3 protein: CASSPPESGERYF; CDR3 DNA: TGCGCCAGCTCCCCCCCGGAATCGGGAGAGCGGTACTTC
V gene: TRBV6-2/TRBV6-3; CDR3 length: 16; clone size: .; D gene: TRBD2; J gene: TRBJ2-7; CDR3 protein: CASSYGGGRSFYEQYF; CDR3 DNA: TGTGCCAGCAGTTACGGGGGCGGGAGGTCATTCTACGAGCAGTACTTC
V gene: TRBV7-2; CDR3 length: 16; clone size: few; D gene: TRBD2; J gene: TRBJ2-1; CDR3 protein: CASSLWGSGRLNEQFF; CDR3 DNA: TGTGCCAGCAGCCTATGGGGTAGCGGGAGGTTGAATGAGCAGTTCTTC
V gene: TRBV28; CDR3 length: 16; clone size: .; D gene: .; J gene: TRBJ1-6; CDR3 protein: CASTRDWAGYNSPLHF; CDR3 DNA: TGTGCCAGCACCCGAGACTGGGCGGGGTATAATTCACCCCTCCACTTT
V gene: TRBV30; CDR3 length: 13; clone size: few; D gene: .; J gene: TRBJ1-2; CDR3 protein: CAWSGGAPYGYTF; CDR3 DNA: TGTGCCTGGAGCGGTGGGGCCCCTTATGGCTACACCTTC
V gene: TRBV15; CDR3 length: 12; clone size: few; D gene: .; J gene: TRBJ1-5; CDR3 protein: CATQELGQPQHF; CDR3 DNA: TGTGCCACACAGGAGCTCGGACAGCCCCAGCATTTT
V gene: TRBV28; CDR3 length: 15; clone size: .; D gene: TRBD1; J gene: TRBJ2-2; CDR3 protein: CASSSGQGHTGELFF; CDR3 DNA: TGTGCCAGCAGTTCGGGACAGGGACACACCGGGGAGCTGTTTTTT
V gene: TRBV19; CDR3 length: 14; clone size: .; D gene: TRBD1; J gene: TRBJ1-2; CDR3 protein: CASSVTGGNYGYTF; CDR3 DNA: TGTGCCAGTAGTGTTACAGGGGGCAACTATGGCTACACCTTC
V gene: TRBV28; CDR3 length: 14; clone size: .; D gene: .; J gene: TRBJ2-3; CDR3 protein: CASSLSGYTDTQYF; CDR3 DNA: TGTGCCAGCAGTTTAAGCGGATACACAGATACGCAGTATTTT
V gene: TRBV20-1; CDR3 length: 13; clone size: medium-sized; D gene: .; J gene: TRBJ1-5; CDR3 protein: CSARDGGGQPQHF; CDR3 DNA: TGCAGTGCTAGAGATGGGGGGGGCCAGCCCCAGCATTTT
V gene: TRBV28; CDR3 length: 15; clone size: few; D gene: TRBD2; J gene: TRBJ2-5; CDR3 protein: CASSLGTSGPGTQYF; CDR3 DNA: TGTGCCAGCAGTTTAGGGACTAGCGGCCCAGGGACCCAGTACTTC
V gene: TRBV7-3; CDR3 length: 15; clone size: few; D gene: .; J gene: TRBJ1-6; CDR3 protein: CASSSDAQANSPLHF; CDR3 DNA: TGTGCCAGCAGCTCCGACGCACAGGCTAATTCACCCCTCCACTTT
V gene: TRBV15; CDR3 length: 14; clone size: few; D gene: TRBD1; J gene: TRBJ1-2; CDR3 protein: CATSRGQGGYGYTF; CDR3 DNA: TGTGCCACCAGCAGAGGACAGGGCGGCTATGGCTACACCTTC
V gene: TRBV20-1; CDR3 length: 13; clone size: .; D gene: .; J gene: TRBJ1-2; CDR3 protein: CRGGGARNYGYTF; CDR3 DNA: TGCAGGGGAGGGGGAGCCAGAAACTATGGCTACACCTTC
V gene: TRBV19; CDR3 length: 16; clone size: .; D gene: TRBD2; J gene: TRBJ2-1; CDR3 protein: CASSDPSGSSYNEQFF; CDR3 DNA: TGTGCCAGTTCCGATCCTAGCGGGAGTTCTTACAATGAGCAGTTCTTC
V gene: TRBV20-1; CDR3 length: 17; clone size: .; D gene: .; J gene: TRBJ2-7; CDR3 protein: CSVRDRGRGIGSYEQYF; CDR3 DNA: TGCAGTGTTAGAGATCGAGGCAGGGGCATTGGAAGTTACGAGCAGTACTTC
V gene: TRBV7-8; CDR3 length: 14; clone size: .; D gene: TRBD2; J gene: TRBJ2-7; CDR3 protein: CASSSGLATYEQYF; CDR3 DNA: TGTGCCAGCAGCTCAGGACTAGCAACCTACGAGCAGTACTTC
V gene: TRBV2; CDR3 length: 9; clone size: .; D gene: .; J gene: TRBJ2-3; CDR3 protein: CASSSTQYF; CDR3 DNA: TGTGCCAGCAGCTCCACGCAGTATTTT
V gene: TRBV6-1; CDR3 length: 14; clone size: few; D gene: .; J gene: TRBJ2-3; CDR3 protein: CASKNPEATDTQYF; CDR3 DNA: TGTGCCAGCAAAAACCCAGAAGCCACAGATACGCAGTATTTT
V gene: TRBV20-1; CDR3 length: 19; clone size: .; D gene: TRBD2; J gene: TRBJ2-3; CDR3 protein: CSARDSGLGTSGSIDTQYF; CDR3 DNA: TGCAGTGCTAGAGATTCGGGACTCGGGACTAGCGGAAGCATTGATACGCAGTATTTT
V gene: TRBV19; CDR3 length: 18; clone size: .; D gene: TRBD2; J gene: TRBJ2-7; CDR3 protein: CASSPGTSGRAGSYEQYF; CDR3 DNA: TGTGCCAGTAGTCCCGGGACTAGCGGGAGGGCCGGTTCCTACGAGCAGTACTTC
V gene: TRBV12-3/TRBV12-4; CDR3 length: 14; clone size: .; D gene: TRBD1; J gene: TRBJ1-6; CDR3 protein: CASRRTGDNSPLHF; CDR3 DNA: TGTGCCAGCAGACGGACAGGGGATAATTCACCCCTCCACTTT
V gene: TRBV20-1; CDR3 length: 14; clone size: .; D gene: TRBD1; J gene: TRBJ2-7; CDR3 protein: CSARQITGGREQYF; CDR3 DNA: TGCAGTGCTAGACAGATTACAGGGGGCCGAGAGCAGTACTTC
V gene: TRBV2; CDR3 length: 14; clone size: .; D gene: .; J gene: TRBJ1-1; CDR3 protein: CASSVRSVRSEAFF; CDR3 DNA: TGTGCCAGCAGCGTCAGGTCCGTGAGGTCTGAAGCTTTCTTT
V gene: TRBV20-1; CDR3 length: 13; clone size: .; D gene: .; J gene: TRBJ2-1; CDR3 protein: CSARLTSNNEQFF; CDR3 DNA: TGCAGTGCTCGACTAACTAGCAACAATGAGCAGTTCTTC
V gene: TRBV6-2/TRBV6-3; CDR3 length: 14; clone size: .; D gene: TRBD1; J gene: TRBJ1-5; CDR3 protein: CASSYTGANQPQHF; CDR3 DNA: TGTGCCAGCAGTTACACAGGGGCCAATCAGCCCCAGCATTTT
V gene: TRBV7-9; CDR3 length: 13; clone size: .; D gene: .; J gene: TRBJ2-5; CDR3 protein: CASSLESGQTQYF; CDR3 DNA: TGTGCCAGCAGCTTAGAGTCAGGGCAGACCCAGTACTTC
V gene: TRBV6-2/TRBV6-3; CDR3 length: 19; clone size: .; D gene: TRBD2; J gene: TRBJ2-5; CDR3 protein: CASSFTPGLAGGRRETQYF; CDR3 DNA: TGTGCCAGCAGTTTCACCCCGGGACTAGCGGGAGGACGGCGTGAGACCCAGTACTTC
V gene: TRBV20-1; CDR3 length: 14; clone size: .; D gene: .; J gene: TRBJ2-7; CDR3 protein: CSANRDLSSYEQYF; CDR3 DNA: TGCAGTGCTAACCGGGACTTAAGCTCCTACGAGCAGTACTTC
V gene: TRBV5-1; CDR3 length: 15; clone size: .; D gene: TRBD2; J gene: TRBJ2-1; CDR3 protein: CASSLTTSGSNEQFF; CDR3 DNA: TGCGCCAGCAGCTTGACGACTAGCGGGAGCAATGAGCAGTTCTTC
V gene: TRBV6-2/TRBV6-3; CDR3 length: 13; clone size: .; D gene: .; J gene: TRBJ1-1; CDR3 protein: CASSYLANTEAFF; CDR3 DNA: TGTGCCAGCAGTTATCTGGCGAACACTGAAGCTTTCTTT
V gene: TRBV24-1; CDR3 length: 16; clone size: .; D gene: .; J gene: TRBJ1-5; CDR3 protein: CATSDTGGPSNQPQHF; CDR3 DNA: TGTGCCACCAGTGATACCGGGGGGCCGAGCAATCAGCCCCAGCATTTT
V gene: TRBV20-1; CDR3 length: 14; clone size: few; D gene: TRBD1; J gene: TRBJ2-7; CDR3 protein: CSATSGQGSEEQYF; CDR3 DNA: TGCAGTGCTACATCAGGACAGGGTTCGGAAGAGCAGTACTTC
V gene: TRBV5-4; CDR3 length: 14; clone size: .; D gene: TRBD2; J gene: TRBJ2-7; CDR3 protein: CASSLDAGREREYF; CDR3 DNA: TGTGCCAGCAGCTTGGATGCGGGGCGGGAGAGGGAGTACTTC
V gene: TRBV24-1; CDR3 length: 18; clone size: .; D gene: .; J gene: TRBJ1-1; CDR3 protein: CATSDNPGARGGISEAFF; CDR3 DNA: TGTGCCACCAGTGACAACCCTGGGGCTCGGGGTGGAATCTCTGAAGCTTTCTTT
V gene: TRBV6-1; CDR3 length: 15; clone size: .; D gene: TRBD1; J gene: TRBJ2-7; CDR3 protein: CASRTGGSNSYEQYF; CDR3 DNA: TGTGCCAGCAGGACAGGGGGCTCAAACTCCTACGAGCAGTACTTC
V gene: TRBV20-1; CDR3 length: 15; clone size: few; D gene: TRBD1; J gene: TRBJ1-4; CDR3 protein: CSARDIGRGNEKLFF; CDR3 DNA: TGCAGTGCTAGAGATATCGGCAGGGGGAATGAAAAACTGTTTTTT
V gene: TRBV20-1; CDR3 length: 13; clone size: .; D gene: .; J gene: TRBJ2-2; CDR3 protein: CSSRYSNTGELFF; CDR3 DNA: TGCAGTTCCAGGTATTCGAACACCGGGGAGCTGTTTTTT
V gene: TRBV27; CDR3 length: 13; clone size: few; D gene: .; J gene: TRBJ2-2; CDR3 protein: CASSSFDTGELFF; CDR3 DNA: TGTGCCAGCAGCTCATTCGATACCGGGGAGCTGTTTTTT
V gene: TRBV6-2/TRBV6-3; CDR3 length: 16; clone size: .; D gene: .; J gene: TRBJ2-3; CDR3 protein: CASRKSGTRSTDTQYF; CDR3 DNA: TGTGCCAGCAGGAAATCCGGGACTCGCAGCACAGATACGCAGTATTTT
V gene: TRBV4-1; CDR3 length: 16; clone size: .; D gene: .; J gene: TRBJ1-6; CDR3 protein: CASSTVKAKADSPLHF; CDR3 DNA: TGCGCCAGCAGCACCGTCAAGGCAAAGGCGGATTCACCCCTCCACTTT
V gene: TRBV5-6; CDR3 length: 16; clone size: .; D gene: TRBD1; J gene: TRBJ2-1; CDR3 protein: CASSAAGTGLDNEQFF; CDR3 DNA: TGTGCCAGCAGCGCGGCCGGGACAGGGCTGGACAATGAGCAGTTCTTC
V gene: TRBV20-1; CDR3 length: 12; clone size: .; D gene: .; J gene: TRBJ2-7; CDR3 protein: CSARSPLYEQYF; CDR3 DNA: TGCAGTGCTAGAAGCCCGCTCTACGAGCAGTACTTC
V gene: TRBV20-1; CDR3 length: 12; clone size: .; D gene: TRBD1; J gene: TRBJ1-5; CDR3 protein: CSARTGGQPQHF; CDR3 DNA: TGCAGTGCAAGGACAGGGGGCCAGCCCCAGCATTTT
V gene: TRBV5-1; CDR3 length: 14; clone size: once; D gene: .; J gene: TRBJ2-7; CDR3 protein: CASSLVDRLYEQYF; CDR3 DNA: TGCGCCAGCAGCTTGGTAGACAGACTGTACGAGCAGTACTTC
V gene: TRBV6-1; CDR3 length: 17; clone size: few; D gene: .; J gene: TRBJ1-1; CDR3 protein: CASIFAQGTPWNTEAFF; CDR3 DNA: TGTGCCAGCATCTTTGCCCAGGGGACTCCTTGGAACACTGAAGCTTTCTTT
V gene: TRBV27; CDR3 length: 15; clone size: .; D gene: TRBD2; J gene: TRBJ2-1; CDR3 protein: CASRKLAGPYNEQFF; CDR3 DNA: TGTGCCAGCAGGAAACTAGCGGGGCCCTACAATGAGCAGTTCTTC